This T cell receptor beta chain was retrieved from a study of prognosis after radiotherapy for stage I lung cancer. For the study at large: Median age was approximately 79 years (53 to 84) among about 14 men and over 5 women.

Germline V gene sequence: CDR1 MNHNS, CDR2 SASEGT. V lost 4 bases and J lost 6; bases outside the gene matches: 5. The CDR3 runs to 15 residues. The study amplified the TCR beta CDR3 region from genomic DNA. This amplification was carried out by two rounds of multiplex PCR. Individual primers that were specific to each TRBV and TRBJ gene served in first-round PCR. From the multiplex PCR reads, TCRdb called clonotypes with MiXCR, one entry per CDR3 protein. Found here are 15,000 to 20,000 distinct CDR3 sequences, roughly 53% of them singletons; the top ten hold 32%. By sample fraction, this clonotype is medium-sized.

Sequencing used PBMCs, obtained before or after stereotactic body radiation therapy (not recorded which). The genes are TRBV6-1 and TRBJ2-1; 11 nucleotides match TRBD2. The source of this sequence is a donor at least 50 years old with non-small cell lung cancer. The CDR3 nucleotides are TGTGCCAGCAGTGCGCCGGGACTAGCGGTCAATGAGCAGTTCTTC. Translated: CASSAPGLAVNEQFF.